A single sample is the source of the 29 T cell receptor beta chains below, sequenced in a study of identical twins. MiXCR, run by TCRdb on the 5' RACE reads, gives a single entry per CDR3 protein. The sample carries hundreds of thousands of distinct CDR3 sequences, 18% recorded once. The same sample was also studied in work on T cells expressing NK-cell markers.

Sequencing input: PBMCs. These TCRs come from a woman aged 18-29 years in good health.

The chain has TRBV10-2 and TRBJ1-1, with a tentative D call TRBD1 (5 bases). The CDR3 is made up of 16 amino acids. Germline V gene data show CDR1 as WSHSY and CDR2 as SAAADI. V lost 4 bases to trimming and J lost 6 bases, with 21 bases between them. This CDR3 is CASSGIRARKRAEAFF. CDR3 sequence (DNA): TGCGCCAGCAGTGGTATCAGGGCCCGTAAACGGGCTGAAGCTTTCTTT.

There are a few counts of this clonotype. The rearrangement links TRBV20-1 to TRBJ2-1, with 7 bases fitting TRBD2. Germline values: CDR1 DFQATT, CDR2 SNEGSKA (reference sequence). J lost 4 bases, V lost 8 bases, and 8 bases had no gene match. CDR3 length: 13 residues. For the CDR3, the DNA is TGCAGTCTCCGGGAGGACGCGTACAATGAGCAGTTCTTC. It translates to CSLREDAYNEQFF.

CDR3 sequence reads: CASSPKSFGDTQYF. DNA for the CDR3: TGTGCCAGCAGCCCAAAGTCGTTTGGAGATACGCAGTATTTT. The chain employs TRBV7-6 and TRBJ2-3, with D unclear. The CDR3 spans 14 residues. From germline, CDR1 is SGHVS and CDR2 FNYEAQ. Trimming cost V 5 bases and J 5 bases, with 14 bases left between them.

The chain links TRBV7-2 to TRBJ2-7; no clear D. The CDR3 totals 16 residues. CDR1 SGHTA and CDR2 FQGNSA come from the germline V gene. V shed 1 base and J shed 2 bases, with 15 bases lying between them. CDR3 protein: CASSLGPGELPYEQYF. The CDR3 DNA sequence: TGTGCCAGCAGCTTAGGCCCTGGCGAACTACCCTACGAGCAGTACTTC.

The V call is TRBV5-1, the J call TRBJ2-1; D is perhaps TRBD1 (5 bases). The V and J ends lost 2 bases and 2 bases respectively, with 14 bases between them. The CDR3 runs 16 residues. Per the germline V gene, CDR1 is SGHRS and CDR2 is YFSETQ. The CDR3 spells CASSFGADSPYNEQFF. In DNA form, the CDR3 reads TGCGCCAGCAGCTTTGGGGCAGACAGCCCCTACAATGAGCAGTTCTTC.

A few counts support this clonotype. J is TRBJ1-1 and V is TRBV15; D unclear. CDR1 LNHNV and CDR2 YYDKDF come from the germline V gene (reference sequence). V was pared by 0 bases and J by 6 bases, with 11 bases between. CDR3 length: 14 amino acids. This chain's CDR3 is CATSRDLSRSEAFF. As DNA, the CDR3 is TGTGCCACCAGCAGAGATCTTTCTAGGTCTGAAGCTTTCTTT.

This sequence joins TRBV5-1 and TRBJ2-7, with D uncertain. The CDR3 totals 14 residues. CDR1 is SGHRS, CDR2 YFSETQ, per germline. Trimming took 1 base from V and 0 from J, leaving 8 bases between them. The CDR3 DNA follows: TGCGCCAGCAGCTTGTTCAAGAGCTCCTACGAGCAGTACTTC. Translated, it gives CASSLFKSSYEQYF. Using reference TRBV5-1 and TRBJ2-7 for the parts outside the CDR3, the full variable domain is KAGVTQTPRYLIKTRGQQVTLSCSPISGHRSVSWYQQTPGQGLQFLFEYFSETQRNKGNFPGRFSGRQFSNSRSEMNVSTLELGDSALYLCASSLFKSSYEQYFGPGTRLTVT.

The chain employs TRBV2 and TRBJ2-7; the D is unclear. Germline V gene lookup returns CDR1 SNHLY and CDR2 FYNNEI. There are 15 residues in the CDR3. V shed 8 bases and J shed 0 bases, with 17 bases lying between them. This CDR3 is CASQVAGYSSYEQYF. CDR3 sequence (DNA): TGTGCCAGCCAGGTTGCCGGTTATAGCTCCTACGAGCAGTACTTC.

V and J are TRBV5-1 and TRBJ1-1; a weak D match, TRBD1 (6 bases). Trimming took off 1 base at V and 1 base at J, with 8 bases between the two ends. Looked up from germline, CDR1 is SGHRS and CDR2 is YFSETQ. The CDR3 runs 14 residues. The CDR3, as DNA: TGCGCCAGCAGCTTGAACAGGGAGAACACTGAAGCTTTCTTT. Translating it yields CASSLNRENTEAFF.

This clonotype was seen only a few times. The chain links TRBV5-1 to TRBJ2-4, with 10 bases matching TRBD2. This CDR3 has 18 residues. V was clipped by 0 bases and J by 9 bases; unmatched bases: 15. Germline-derived CDR1 and CDR2 are SGHRS and YFSETQ. The CDR3 loop reads CASSLAWSSGGAQRIQYF. The CDR3 DNA reads TGCGCCAGCAGCTTGGCGTGGTCCAGCGGGGGGGCCCAGCGCATTCAGTACTTC.

This chain connects TRBV6-1 to TRBJ2-7; a possible D gene is TRBD2 (5 bases). The CDR3 has 15 amino acids. Germline CDR1 is MNHNS and CDR2 is SASEGT. Trimming cost V 5 bases and J 4 bases, with 18 bases left between them. Written as DNA, the CDR3 is TGTGCCAGCAGTCCCCTGGCGAGGGAGCTTTACGAGCAGTACTTC. Protein sequence: CASSPLARELYEQYF.

The V and J genes are TRBV29-1 and TRBJ2-1, with TRBD2 matching over 10 bases. The CDR3 sequence is 14 residues long. The V and J ends lost 7 bases and 0 bases, in that order; junction bases with no gene match: 3. Germline V lookup: CDR1 SQVTM, CDR2 ANQGSEA. CDR3 in amino acids: CSGLAGASYNEQFF. In DNA form, the CDR3 reads TGCAGCGGCCTAGCGGGGGCCTCCTACAATGAGCAGTTCTTC.

The chain couples TRBV7-2 to TRBJ2-3, with D possibly TRBD1 on 6 matching bases. This CDR3 spans 15 amino acids. Trimming removed 6 bases at V and 2 bases at J, with 15 bases between. Germline V gives CDR1 SGHTA, CDR2 FQGNSA. The CDR3 DNA sequence: TGTGCCAGCAGACTAGTGGGGGCTATCACAGATACGCAGTATTTT. Its translation: CASRLVGAITDTQYF.

This chain connects TRBV10-3 to TRBJ1-2; no clear D. CDR1 and CDR2 (germline): ENHRY, SYGVKD. This CDR3 has 15 amino acids. The germline V and J ends were trimmed by 7 bases and 0 bases, with 15 bases remaining between them. DNA for the CDR3: TGTGCCATCATCAGAAGACCCACCCCTAACTATGGCTACACCTTC. Translating it yields CAIIRRPTPNYGYTF.

The chain recombines TRBV20-1 with TRBJ2-2, with TRBD2 identical over 9 bases. CDR3 size: 15 residues. Germline CDR1 and CDR2: DFQATT and SNEGSKA (reference sequence). Trimming removed 5 bases from V and 4 bases from J; junction bases left unmatched: 8. The CDR3 loop reads CSARRAGGRTGELFF. The CDR3 DNA reads TGCAGTGCTCGGAGAGCGGGAGGTCGCACCGGGGAGCTGTTTTTT.

The gene calls are TRBV20-1 and TRBJ2-7, with D unresolved. This CDR3 is built from 13 residues. The germline CDR1 and CDR2 sequences are DFQATT and SNEGSKA (reference sequence). Trimming shortened V by 1 base and J by 2 bases, and 9 bases separated the two germline ends. CDR3: CSARAPRPYEQYF. CDR3 DNA: TGCAGTGCTAGAGCCCCCCGTCCCTACGAGCAGTACTTC.

The chain carries TRBV5-1 and TRBJ2-7; a possible D gene is TRBD1 (5 bases). V lost 0 bases and J lost 5, with 12 bases in between. CDR3 size: 14 residues. Germline V CDR1 and CDR2: SGHRS, YFSETQ. Here the CDR3 DNA reads TGCGCCAGCAGCTTGGAAGTTCAGGGCCACGAGCAGTACTTC. This codes for CASSLEVQGHEQYF.

The chain joins TRBV7-9 to TRBJ2-1; TRBD1 aligns across 7 bases. Germline values: CDR1 SEHNR, CDR2 FQNEAQ (reference sequence). Unmatched junction bases numbered 6, after V lost 5 bases and J lost 2 bases. This CDR3 is 15 amino acids long. In nucleotides, the CDR3 is TGTGCCAGCAGCCGTACAGGGGAGCCCTACAATGAGCAGTTCTTC. Translating gives CASSRTGEPYNEQFF.

This clonotype came up a few times. The V and J genes are TRBV5-1 and TRBJ2-1; either TRBD1 or TRBD2 may fit D (6 bases each). The CDR3 loop spans 19 amino acids. Trimming pared 0 bases from V and 3 bases from J, leaving 22 bases between. Germline CDR1 reads SGHRS; CDR2 reads YFSETQ. The CDR3, as DNA: TGCGCCAGCAGCTTGGGGGGACTCCATAACTACAGGGTCTACAATGAGCAGTTCTTC. As protein: CASSLGGLHNYRVYNEQFF.

There are a few counts of this clonotype. The chain is built from TRBV29-1 and TRBJ2-7; a possible D gene is TRBD2 (6 bases). Deletions cut 6 bases from V and 3 bases from J, with 15 bases between. Germline values: CDR1 SQVTM, CDR2 ANQGSEA. The CDR3 runs 13 residues. The DNA for the CDR3 is TGCAGCGTGCGGGACGGGGTCGGCTACGAGCAGTACTTC. It is translated as CSVRDGVGYEQYF.

This clonotype was detected ten times or more. The genes are TRBV2 and TRBJ1-1; no clear D. CDR3 size: 12 residues. Trimming left V 9 bases short and J 2 bases short, with 10 bases between. Germline CDR1 is SNHLY and CDR2 is FYNNEI. CDR3 DNA: TGTGCCAGAAAGGGTAGAAACACTGAAGCTTTCTTT. As protein: CARKGRNTEAFF.

The table lists this clonotype with a few counts. The chain recombines TRBV6-5 with TRBJ2-4, with D perhaps assigned TRBD1 or TRBD2 (5 bases each). CDR3 length equals 14 residues. The V end was cut by 4 bases, the J end by 15 bases, with 22 bases between. Germline CDR1 is MNHEY and CDR2 is SVGAGI. The chain's CDR3 is CASSSEAGSYFRYF. Written as DNA, the CDR3 is TGTGCCAGCAGTTCTGAAGCAGGGAGTTATTTTCGGTACTTC.

The CDR3 coding sequence is TGTGCCATCAAGGGACAGGGGAAAAACTATGGCTACACCTTC. Translating gives CAIKGQGKNYGYTF. The chain recombines TRBV10-3 with TRBJ1-2; 10 positions match TRBD1. CDR1 and CDR2 from the germline V gene are ENHRY and SYGVKD. With 7 bases clipped from V and 2 bases from J, the junction kept 4 bases outside the gene matches. The CDR3 totals 14 residues.

V is TRBV7-2 and J is TRBJ2-7, with TRBD2 matching over 8 bases. CDR1 is SGHTA, CDR2 FQGNSA, per germline. The J segment lost 5 bases and the V segment lost 6 bases, leaving 12 bases of the junction unmatched. CDR3 length: 15 amino acids. The chain's CDR3 is CASSAGGRTRDEQYF. The CDR3 nucleotides are TGTGCCAGCAGTGCGGGGGGCCGAACTAGGGACGAGCAGTACTTC. Supplemented by reference TRBV7-2 and TRBJ2-7, the full variable domain reads GAGVSQSPSNKVTEKGKDVELRCDPISGHTALYWYRQSLGQGLEFLIYFQGNSAPDKSGLPSDRFSAERTGGSVSTLTIQRTQQEDSAVYLCASSAGGRTRDEQYFGPGTRLTVT.

The V call is TRBV10-2, the J call TRBJ2-5, with TRBD2 as a possible D gene (7 bases). The CDR3 extends over 14 amino acids. From germline, CDR1 is WSHSY and CDR2 SAAADI. Trimming took off 8 bases at V and 5 bases at J, with 18 bases between the two ends. The CDR3 coding sequence is TGCGCCAGCGGGGGGGCCCCCATGGGGGAGACCCAGTACTTC. It is translated as CASGGAPMGETQYF.

The chain employs TRBV15 and TRBJ2-1, with 8 bases that match TRBD2. Per germline, CDR1 LNHNV and CDR2 YYDKDF (reference sequence). J was trimmed by 9 bases and V by 0 bases; bases with no gene match: 10. The CDR3 sequence is 16 residues long. The CDR3 DNA is TGTGCCACCAGCAGAGATGTTGGACTAGCTCTAGGTGAGCAGTTCTTC. Protein: CATSRDVGLALGEQFF.

CDR3 bases: TGCGCCAGCAGCGTGTTACAGGAGGAGCAGTTCTTC. This gives the protein CASSVLQEEQFF. The J gene is TRBJ2-1, the V gene TRBV5-1, with D tentatively TRBD1 (5 bases). Trimming shortened V by 4 bases and J by 10 bases, and 12 bases separated the two germline ends. CDR1 SGHRS and CDR2 YFSETQ come from the germline V gene. The CDR3 has 12 residues.

Comment on this clonotype: One end of the junction fails to match germline, which may point to a read error. The chain uses TRBV12-3 or TRBV12-4 and TRBJ2-7, with 10 bases matching TRBD1. The CDR3 consists of 13 residues. The CDR3 region has the DNA TGTGCCAGCAGTTTTGCGGTCGACCGGGACAGGGGCTTC. It is translated as CASSFAVDRDRGF.

This rearrangement joins TRBV6-2 or TRBV6-3 to TRBJ1-2; 7 positions agree with TRBD1. V was pared by 6 bases and J by 3 bases, with 4 bases of the junction left unmatched. The CDR3 loop spans 13 amino acids. Germline CDR1 and CDR2: MNHEY and SVGEGT. In DNA, the CDR3 is TGTGCCAGCAGCTGGACAGGCTACTATGGCTACACCTTC. Encoded protein: CASSWTGYYGYTF.